Shown below are 2 T cell receptor beta chains from a single sample sequenced in a study of CD8 T cells in ankylosing spondylitis. TCRdb re-analysed the 5' RACE reads in MiXCR, keeping a single row per CDR3 protein. Here the sample spans 350,000 or so distinct CDR3 sequences, around a tenth being singletons. Material for sequencing was blood, either unsorted or a sorted T cell fraction (not recorded which). The receptors originated from a female donor with ankylosing spondylitis or in good health (not recorded which).

The J gene is TRBJ1-5, the V gene TRBV20-1; perhaps TRBD1 as D (6 bases). CDR3 length: 16 residues. Trimming took 1 base from V and 6 from J, leaving 19 bases between them. From germline, CDR1 is DFQATT and CDR2 SNEGSKA (reference sequence). The CDR3 coding sequence is TGCAGTGCTAGAGGGGGGGCAAGGGGAAGTGTTCAGCCCCAGCATTTT. Protein sequence: CSARGGARGSVQPQHF.

This clonotype was recorded at least ten times. The gene calls are TRBV29-1 and TRBJ1-2, with a possible D match to TRBD1 (5 bases). V lost 3 bases to trimming and J lost 8 bases, with 16 bases between them. The CDR3 sequence is 13 residues long. Germline loops: CDR1 SQVTM, CDR2 ANQGSEA. CDR3 nucleotide sequence: TGCAGCGTTGAGCGGGACGGAAGGGGCGGCTACACCTTC. Residues: CSVERDGRGGYTF.